This TCR beta chain was identified in a study of PD-1 blockade in mismatch repair-deficient tumors. PCR or immunohistochemistry showed mismatch repair deficiency in every enrolled patient. The TCR-sequenced patients were a few responders to pembrolizumab. The repertoire was sequenced with immunoSEQ multiplex PCR; TCRdb's copy has only in-frame clones and lacks some. Found here are tens of thousands of clones, about 83% of them singletons; the top ten hold under 20%. Trimming cost V 4 bases and J 6 bases; bases outside gene matches: 12. The CDR3 loop spans 17 amino acids. The germline CDR1 and CDR2 sequences are MNHEY and SMNVEV (reference sequence).

This receptor was taken from an adult with mismatch repair-deficient cancer. The sample was peripheral blood, taken 2 weeks after starting pembrolizumab. The rearrangement links TRBV27 to TRBJ2-1; the match to TRBD2 covers 10 bases. The CDR3 sequence: CASSSHYWTSGPNEQFF. The CDR3, as DNA: TGTGCCAGCAGTTCCCACTACTGGACTAGCGGTCCCAATGAGCAGTTCTTC.